The present entry profiles one T cell receptor beta chain with its context. The data originate from a study of blood T cell repertoires in COVID-19. Whole-study context: The United States, Italy and Spain provided the acute and convalescent COVID-19 samples. Sources were T cells, B-cell-depleted T cells, or PBMCs; the material itself was cDNA or gDNA.

Authors' processing steps: From reference gene primer amplification, estimates of nucleated cell counts were derived. TCRdb's copy holds only in-frame clones and misses some; the assay was immunoSEQ multiplex PCR. V and J calls and clone size are those listed in that table; D and trimming were worked out from the DNA. The sample shows over 300,000 clones, roughly 90% of them seen only once. The germline V gene has CDR1 LNHDA and CDR2 SQIVND (reference sequence). Germline trimming cut 4 bases from V and 14 bases from J; bases unmatched to any gene: 1. CDR3 size: 11 residues. Sequences were obtained from peripheral blood. This chain uses TRBV19 with TRBJ2-1; 11 nucleotides align to TRBD2. The source of this sequence is a man aged 18 to 29 who had recovered from COVID-19. Here the CDR3 reads CASSRGLAEFF. CDR3 nucleotide sequence: TGTGCCAGTAGTAGGGGACTAGCGGAGTTCTTC.